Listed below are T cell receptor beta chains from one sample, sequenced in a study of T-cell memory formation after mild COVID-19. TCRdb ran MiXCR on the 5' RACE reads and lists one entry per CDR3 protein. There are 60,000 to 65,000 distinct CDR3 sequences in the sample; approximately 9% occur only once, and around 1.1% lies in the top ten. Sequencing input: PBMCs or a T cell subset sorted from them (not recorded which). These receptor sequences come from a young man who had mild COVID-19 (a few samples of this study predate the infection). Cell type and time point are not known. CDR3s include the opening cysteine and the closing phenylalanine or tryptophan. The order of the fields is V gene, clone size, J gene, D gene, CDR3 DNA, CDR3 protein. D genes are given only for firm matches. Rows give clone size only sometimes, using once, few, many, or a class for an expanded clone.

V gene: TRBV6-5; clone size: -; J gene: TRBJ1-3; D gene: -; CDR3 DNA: TGTGCCAGCAGTGCCGGTGGGATCTCTGGAAACACCATATATTTT; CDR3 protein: CASSAGGISGNTIYF
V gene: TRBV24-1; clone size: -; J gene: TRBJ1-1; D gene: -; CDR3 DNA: TGTGCCACCAGTGATTACGGGAACACTGAAGCTTTCTTT; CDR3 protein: CATSDYGNTEAFF
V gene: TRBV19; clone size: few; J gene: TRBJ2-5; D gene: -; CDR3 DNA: TGTGCCACCGATGGGGCCGGGGGTCAAGGGACCCAGTACTTC; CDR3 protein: CATDGAGGQGTQYF
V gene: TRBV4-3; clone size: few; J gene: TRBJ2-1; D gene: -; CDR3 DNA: TGCGCCAGCAGCCAAGACCGGACCCACGGTGAGCAGTTCTTC; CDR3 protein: CASSQDRTHGEQFF
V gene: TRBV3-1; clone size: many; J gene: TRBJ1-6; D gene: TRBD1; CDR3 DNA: TGTGCCAGCAGCCAGCTTGGGACAGGGGGTAATTCACCCCTCCACTTT; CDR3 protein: CASSQLGTGGNSPLHF
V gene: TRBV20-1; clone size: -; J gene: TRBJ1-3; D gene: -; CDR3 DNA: TGCAGTGCTAGCCCCCTAAGCCTCTCTGGAAACACCATATATTTT; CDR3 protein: CSASPLSLSGNTIYF
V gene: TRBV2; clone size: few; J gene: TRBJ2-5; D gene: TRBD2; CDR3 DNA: TGTGCCAGCATGACGGGACTAGCGGGGTCGAAGGAGACCCAGTACTTC; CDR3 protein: CASMTGLAGSKETQYF
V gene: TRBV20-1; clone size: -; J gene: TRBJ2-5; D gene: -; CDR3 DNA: TGCCGTGCGGGGGCTAGTGGGGCCGAGACCCAGTACTTC; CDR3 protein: CRAGASGAETQYF
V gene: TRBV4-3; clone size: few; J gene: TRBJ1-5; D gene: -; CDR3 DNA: TGCGCCAGCAGCCCAGGACTCCTGGCCGGGCAGCCCCAGCATTTT; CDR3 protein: CASSPGLLAGQPQHF
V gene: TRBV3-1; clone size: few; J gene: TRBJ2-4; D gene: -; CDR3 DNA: TGTGCCAGCAGCCAACGGGAAGCCAAAAACATTCAGTACTTC; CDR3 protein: CASSQREAKNIQYF
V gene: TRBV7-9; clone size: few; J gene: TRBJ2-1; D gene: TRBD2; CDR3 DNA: TGTGCCAGCAGACTAGCGGGGAGTCCCCACATAGTCGGCTCCTACAATGAGCAGTTCTTC; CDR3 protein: CASRLAGSPHIVGSYNEQFF
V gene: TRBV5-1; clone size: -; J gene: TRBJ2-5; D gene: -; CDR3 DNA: TGCGCCAGGGCCGAGACGGAGACCCAGTACTTC; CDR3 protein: CARAETETQYF
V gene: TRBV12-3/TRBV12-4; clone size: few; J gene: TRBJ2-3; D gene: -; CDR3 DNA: TGTGCCAGCAGTTTGATAGGTCCCCCAGGTACGCAGTATTTT; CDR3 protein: CASSLIGPPGTQYF
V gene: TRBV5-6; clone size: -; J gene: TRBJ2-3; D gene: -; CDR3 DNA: TGTGCCAGCAGCTTGGGGGGGGGCGGAACAGATACGCAGTATTTT; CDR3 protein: CASSLGGGGTDTQYF
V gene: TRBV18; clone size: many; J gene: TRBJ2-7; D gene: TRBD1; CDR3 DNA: TGTGCCAGCTCAGGGACAGCGTACGAGCAGTACTTC; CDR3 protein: CASSGTAYEQYF
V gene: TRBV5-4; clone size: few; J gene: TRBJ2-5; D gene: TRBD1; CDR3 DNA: TGTGCCAGCGGCCCGGGACAGCCCCAAGAGACCCAGTACTTC; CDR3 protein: CASGPGQPQETQYF
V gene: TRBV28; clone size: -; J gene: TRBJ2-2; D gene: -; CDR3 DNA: TGTGCCAGCAGTTCACCCCAGGACACCGGGGAGCTGTTTTTT; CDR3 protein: CASSSPQDTGELFF
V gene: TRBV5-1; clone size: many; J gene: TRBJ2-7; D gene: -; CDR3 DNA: TGCGCCAGCAGCCCGTACCGACTATCCTACGAGCAGTACTTC; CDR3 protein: CASSPYRLSYEQYF
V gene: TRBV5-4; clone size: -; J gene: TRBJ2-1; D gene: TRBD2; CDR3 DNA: TGTGCCAGCAGCTTGGTCGGGCTAGCGGGGGCCAATGAGCAGTTCTTC; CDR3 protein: CASSLVGLAGANEQFF
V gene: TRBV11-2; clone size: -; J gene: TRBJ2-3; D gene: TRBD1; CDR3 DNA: TGTGCCAGCAGCTCCGACAGGGGGGGGGATACGCAGTATTTT; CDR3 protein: CASSSDRGGDTQYF
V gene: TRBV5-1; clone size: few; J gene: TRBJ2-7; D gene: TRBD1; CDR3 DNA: TGCGCCAGCACCGATGACAGGGGATGGAACGAGCAGTACTTC; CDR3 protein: CASTDDRGWNEQYF
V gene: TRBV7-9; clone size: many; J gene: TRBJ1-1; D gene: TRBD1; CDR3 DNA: TGTGCCAGCAGCGTCAGAGGGGGCATGAACACTGAAGCTTTCTTT; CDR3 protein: CASSVRGGMNTEAFF
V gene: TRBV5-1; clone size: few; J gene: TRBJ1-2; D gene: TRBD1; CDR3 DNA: TGCGCCAGCAGCGGGACAGGGCTTCGCTCCTATGGCTACACCTTC; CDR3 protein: CASSGTGLRSYGYTF
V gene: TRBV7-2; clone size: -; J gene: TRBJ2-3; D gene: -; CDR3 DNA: TGTGCCAGCAGCTTAATGGGGCCAGATACGCAGTATTTT; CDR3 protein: CASSLMGPDTQYF
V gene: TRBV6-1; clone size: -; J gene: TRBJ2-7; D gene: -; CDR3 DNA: TGTGCCAGCAAGCGCGGGGACAGCTACGAGCAGTACTTC; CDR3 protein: CASKRGDSYEQYF
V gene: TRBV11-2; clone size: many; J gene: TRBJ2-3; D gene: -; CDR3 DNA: TGTGCCAGCAGCTTAGCCCTGGGCAACACAGATACGCAGTATTTT; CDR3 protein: CASSLALGNTDTQYF
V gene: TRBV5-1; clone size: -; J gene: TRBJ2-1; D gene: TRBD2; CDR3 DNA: TGCGCCAGCACCACTAGCGGGAGGGCCGATGAGCAGTTCTTC; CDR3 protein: CASTTSGRADEQFF
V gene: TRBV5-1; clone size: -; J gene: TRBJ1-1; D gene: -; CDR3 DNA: TGCGCCAGCAGCTTTTCCGGCATGAACACTGAAGCTTTCTTT; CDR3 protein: CASSFSGMNTEAFF
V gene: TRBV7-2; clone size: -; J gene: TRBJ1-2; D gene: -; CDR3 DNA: TGTGCCAGCAGCCCCCCCGGCGTGGACAATGGCTACACCTTC; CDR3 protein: CASSPPGVDNGYTF
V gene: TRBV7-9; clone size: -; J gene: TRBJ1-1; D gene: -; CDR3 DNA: TGTGCCAGCATTAGCGGGGTACAAATGTATACTGAAGCTTTCTTT; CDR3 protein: CASISGVQMYTEAFF
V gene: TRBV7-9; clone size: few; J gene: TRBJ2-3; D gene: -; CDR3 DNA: TGTGCCAGCAGCCCCCCCGGACAGACGAGCACAGATACGCAGTATTTT; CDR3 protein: CASSPPGQTSTDTQYF
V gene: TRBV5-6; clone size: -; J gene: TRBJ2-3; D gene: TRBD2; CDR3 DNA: TGTGCCAGCAGCTTCCCTCTAGCGGGGGGGATCGCAGATACGCAGTATTTT; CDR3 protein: CASSFPLAGGIADTQYF
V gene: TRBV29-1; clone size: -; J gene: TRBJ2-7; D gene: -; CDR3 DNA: TGCAGCGTCCGGGCTGGTGGGGAAGAGCAGTACTTC; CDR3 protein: CSVRAGGEEQYF
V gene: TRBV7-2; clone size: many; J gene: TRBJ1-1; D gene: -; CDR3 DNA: TGTGCCAGCAGCTTAGACCCGGTAATGAACACTGAAGCTTTCTTT; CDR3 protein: CASSLDPVMNTEAFF
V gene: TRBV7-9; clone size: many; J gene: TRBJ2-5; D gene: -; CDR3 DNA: TGTGCCAGCAGCTTAAGGGATCATTGGGAGACCCAGTACTTC; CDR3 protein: CASSLRDHWETQYF
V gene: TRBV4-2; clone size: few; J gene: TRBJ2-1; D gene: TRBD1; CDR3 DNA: TGTGCCAGCAGCCCCCGGACAGGGCCCCGCAATGAGCAGTTCTTC; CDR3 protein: CASSPRTGPRNEQFF
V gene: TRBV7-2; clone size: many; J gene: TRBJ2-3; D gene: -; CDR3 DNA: TGTGCCAGCAGCTTAGATATTAGAGATACGCAGTATTTT; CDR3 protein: CASSLDIRDTQYF
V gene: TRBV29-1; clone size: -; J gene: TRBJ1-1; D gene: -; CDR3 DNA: TGCAGCGTTGTCTTACAGGGCGAAGCTTTCTTT; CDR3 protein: CSVVLQGEAFF
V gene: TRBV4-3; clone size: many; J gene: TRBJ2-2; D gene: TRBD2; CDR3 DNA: TGCGCCAGCAGCCAAGAGTACGGAACTAGCGGGGTTCGGGGCGGGGAGCTGTTTTTT; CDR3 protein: CASSQEYGTSGVRGGELFF
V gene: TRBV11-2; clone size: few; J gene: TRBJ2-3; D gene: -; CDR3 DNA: TGTGCCAGTGGGGGTTCCGATACGCAGTATTTT; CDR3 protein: CASGGSDTQYF
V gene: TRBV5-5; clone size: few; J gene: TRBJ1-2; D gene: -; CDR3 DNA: TGTGCCAGCAGCTTGTCTACCCCAAGGAGGGCTAACTATGGCTACACCTTC; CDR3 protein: CASSLSTPRRANYGYTF
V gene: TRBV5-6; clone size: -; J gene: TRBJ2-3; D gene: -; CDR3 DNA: TGTGCCAGCAGCTCTCCCTCGCGGCAGGCAGATACGCAGTATTTT; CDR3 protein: CASSSPSRQADTQYF
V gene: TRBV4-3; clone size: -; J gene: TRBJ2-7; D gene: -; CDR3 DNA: TGCGCCAGCAGCAGATGGACGGGATACTACGAGCAGTACTTC; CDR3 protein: CASSRWTGYYEQYF
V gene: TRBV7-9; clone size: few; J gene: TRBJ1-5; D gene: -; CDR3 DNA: TGTGCCAGCAGCTACTCTGGGGATGCTCCGAATCAGCCCCAGCATTTT; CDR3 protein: CASSYSGDAPNQPQHF
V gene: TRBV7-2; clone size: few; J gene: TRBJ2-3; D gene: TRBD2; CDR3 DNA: TGTGCCAGCAGCTTAGGTAGCGGGGGTAAAGATACGCAGTATTTT; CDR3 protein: CASSLGSGGKDTQYF
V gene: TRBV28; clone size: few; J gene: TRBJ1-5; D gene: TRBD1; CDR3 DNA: TGTGCCAGCAGTTTTCCAGGACAGGGTAGGCCCCAGCATTTT; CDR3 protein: CASSFPGQGRPQHF
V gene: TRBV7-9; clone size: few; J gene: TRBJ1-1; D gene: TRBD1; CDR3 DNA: TGTGCCAGCAGCCCCGGACAGGGATGGACTGAAGCTTTCTTT; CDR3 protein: CASSPGQGWTEAFF
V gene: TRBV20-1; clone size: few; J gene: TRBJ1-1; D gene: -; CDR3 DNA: TGCAGTGCTACTACTTGGAACACTGAAGCTTTCTTT; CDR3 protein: CSATTWNTEAFF
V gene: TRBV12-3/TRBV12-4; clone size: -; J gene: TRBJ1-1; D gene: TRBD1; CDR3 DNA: TGTGCCAGCAGACCGGGACAGGGATTTATTGGAGTCGACACTGAAGCTTTCTTT; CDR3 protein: CASRPGQGFIGVDTEAFF